This T cell receptor beta chain is drawn from a study of cytomegalovirus exposure and HLA in healthy donors. Germline values: CDR1 SGHNT, CDR2 YENEEA. This CDR3 has 14 residues. Trimming cost V 4 bases and J 4 bases, with 13 bases left between them. The PCR employed 60 Vbeta primers together with 13 Jbeta primers. Only in-frame clones appear in the TCRdb table, and some are missing; sequencing was by immunoSEQ multiplex PCR. The top ten clones hold 3.1% of a sample with more than 110,000 clones, about 76% of them seen once. Sequencing was carried out using PBMCs. V is TRBV11-3 and J is TRBJ2-5; D perhaps matches TRBD2 (6 bases). The TCR comes from a female donor in good health and CMV-seronegative. The CDR3 bases are TGTGCCAGCAGCTCAACGCGGGGAACAGAGACCCAGTACTTC. Its protein is CASSSTRGTETQYF.